This TCR beta chain was retrieved from a study of T cells in Graves' hyperthyroidism and ophthalmopathy. Germline assignment: CDR1 ENHRY and CDR2 SYGVKD. Trimming cost V 0 bases and J 10 bases; bases outside gene matches: 2. The CDR3 runs 12 residues. TCR beta CDR3 regions were amplified from RNA. Carried out on the TCR CDR3, a first-round RT-PCR used the HTBI primer set. Each CDR3 protein is one row after TCRdb ran MiXCR on the multiplex PCR reads. The sample lists 550,000 to 700,000 distinct CDR3 sequences, 46% occurring once. On the basis of clinical symptoms, serum thyroxine and TRAb, thyroid ultrasound and orbital computed tomography, diagnoses were made.

Material: peripheral blood or thyroid tissue (not recorded which). This clonotype originated in an adult woman with Graves' disease, either hyperthyroidism or ophthalmopathy (not recorded which). This sequence joins TRBV10-3 and TRBJ2-7, with 8 nucleotides matching TRBD1. The CDR3 DNA follows: TGTGCCATCAGTGAGTCTGGACAGGGTCAGTACTTC. It translates to CAISESGQGQYF.